The entry below gives a single T cell receptor (beta chain) sequence along with its context. The antigen is undetermined. The data are from a study of CXCR3-negative and CXCR3-positive naive CD8 T cells. Study results and limitations: Memory CD8+ cells showed much lower diversity, while both naive subsets were comparably high.

Carrying UMI labels, the TRB cDNA libraries were prepared through 5' RACE. TCRdb re-called the 5' RACE reads and gives one entry per CDR3 protein, without DNA. The table lists around 81,000 distinct CDR3 sequences. This CDR3 comprises 12 residues. This TCR was sampled from a human donor in good health. Some clones in this sample may be carry-over from other donors' samples. V is TRBV12-3 or TRBV12-4 and J is TRBJ1-1; TCRdb returns TRBD1, unconfirmable since there is no DNA. Input material: naive CXCR3- CD8+ T cells from blood. Subset indicated: CD45RO-CCR7+CD27+CD95- naive CD8+ T cells lacking CXCR3 (TNR3-). This CDR3 is CASGQGGTEAFF.